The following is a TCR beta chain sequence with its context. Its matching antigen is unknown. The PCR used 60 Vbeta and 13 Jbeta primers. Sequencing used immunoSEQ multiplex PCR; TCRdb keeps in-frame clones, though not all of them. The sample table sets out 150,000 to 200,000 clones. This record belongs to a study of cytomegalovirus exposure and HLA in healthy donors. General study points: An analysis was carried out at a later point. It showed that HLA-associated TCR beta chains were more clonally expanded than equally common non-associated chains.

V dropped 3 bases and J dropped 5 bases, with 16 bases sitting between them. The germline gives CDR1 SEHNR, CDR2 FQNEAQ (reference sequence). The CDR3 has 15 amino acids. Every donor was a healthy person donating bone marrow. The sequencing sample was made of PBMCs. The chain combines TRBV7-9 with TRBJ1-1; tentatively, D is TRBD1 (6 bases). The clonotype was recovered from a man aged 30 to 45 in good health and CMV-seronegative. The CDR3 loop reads CASSFIGLGGTEAFF. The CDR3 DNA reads TGTGCCAGCAGCTTCATCGGACTAGGGGGGACTGAAGCTTTCTTT.